Each of the 11 T cell receptor beta chains below was sequenced from the same sample in a study of shared clonotypes between healthy human individuals. Naive-designated CD8 cells lacked CD45RO, were positively enriched for CCR7, and omitted terminally differentiated effector memory CD45RA+ cells. The table came from immunoSEQ multiplex PCR; TCRdb's copy has only in-frame clones and leaves some out. The sample lists over 2 million clones, roughly 94% occurring once. The sequenced sample was naive CD8+ T cells sorted from blood. The receptor source for this set is a young man in good health.

This clone was recorded only once. The chain recombines TRBV4-1 with TRBJ1-1; TRBD1 might be the D (5 bases). The CDR3 is 17 amino acids. V was shortened by 1 base and J by 7 bases, with 22 bases between the two germline ends. In germline, CDR1 is MGHRA, CDR2 YSYEKL. The CDR3 loop reads CASSQVAGNLGADEAFF. The CDR3 DNA reads as TGCGCCAGCAGCCAAGTAGCAGGGAATCTTGGGGCCGATGAAGCTTTCTTT.

The CDR3 is CASSHGVGGLDETQYF. In DNA form, the CDR3 reads TGCGCCAGCAGCCATGGGGTCGGGGGGCTGGATGAGACCCAGTACTTC. The V gene is TRBV4-1, the J gene TRBJ2-5; D is possibly TRBD2 (7 bases). V was pared by 3 bases and J by 5 bases, with 19 bases between. The germline gives CDR1 MGHRA, CDR2 YSYEKL. CDR3 length equals 16 residues.

The chain carries TRBV6-5 and TRBJ1-6, with no clear D. V was shortened by 8 bases and J by 9 bases, with 14 bases between the two germline ends. The CDR3 is 13 residues long. Germline V CDR1 and CDR2: MNHEY, SVGAGI. CDR3 DNA sequence: TGTGCCAGCCAAACAGCGCCCTTTTCACCCCTCCACTTT. Protein product: CASQTAPFSPLHF.

Notes on this clone: Sequence at one end of the junction differs from germline and may be a read error. The rearrangement uses TRBV7-7 and TRBJ2-3, with 8 bases identical to TRBD2. Germline lookup yields CDR1 SSHAT and CDR2 FNYEAQ (reference sequence). This CDR3 spans 16 amino acids. The CDR3 protein is CASSLGSGANTDTQYF. The CDR3 region has the DNA TGTGCTAGCAGCTTAGGTAGCGGGGCTAACACAGATACGCAGTATTTT.

The CDR3 loop reads CAGEQDTSEAFF. In DNA, the CDR3 is TGTGCCGGGGAACAGGATACCTCTGAAGCTTTCTTT. This chain uses TRBV6-1 with TRBJ1-1, with TRBD1 as a possible D gene (5 bases). This CDR3 is 12 amino acids long. Germline V gene lookup returns CDR1 MNHNS and CDR2 SASEGT. V lost 11 bases and J 6 bases, leaving 16 bases between the germline ends.

This CDR3 reads CASSEIGDRGNYEQYF. For the CDR3, the DNA is TGTGCCAGCAGTGAAATTGGAGACAGGGGTAACTACGAGCAGTACTTC. V gene TRBV2 combines with J gene TRBJ2-7; 8 positions match TRBD1. This CDR3 has 16 residues. J was trimmed by 3 bases and V by 2 bases; bases with no gene match: 9. CDR1 is SNHLY and CDR2 is FYNNEI in the germline V gene.

The chain couples TRBV5-1 to TRBJ2-7, with 8 bases identical to TRBD2. CDR1 and CDR2 (germline): SGHRS, YFSETQ. Trimming at V came to 0 bases and at J to 6 bases, leaving 5 bases not matched to a gene. The CDR3 length is 14 residues. The CDR3: CASSLGGGPTEQYF. CDR3 sequence (DNA): TGCGCCAGCAGCTTGGGCGGGGGGCCCACCGAGCAGTACTTC. Full variable domain (rest looked up from reference TRBV5-1 and TRBJ2-7): KAGVTQTPRYLIKTRGQQVTLSCSPISGHRSVSWYQQTPGQGLQFLFEYFSETQRNKGNFPGRFSGRQFSNSRSEMNVSTLELGDSALYLCASSLGGGPTEQYFGPGTRLTVT.

The chain has TRBV25-1 and TRBJ1-1; no clear D gene. CDR1 and CDR2 (germline): MGHDK, SYGVNS. CDR3 size: 13 residues. The V end lost 5 bases, the J end lost 10 bases, and 17 bases lay between the germline ends. This CDR3 is CASSHGTQRVAFF. CDR3 bases: TGTGCCAGCAGTCACGGCACTCAACGGGTAGCTTTCTTT.

V usage is TRBV4-1 and J usage is TRBJ1-1; TRBD1 might be the D (6 bases). Germline loops: CDR1 MGHRA, CDR2 YSYEKL. V lost 2 bases to trimming and J lost 0 bases, with 7 bases between them. CDR3 length: 14 amino acids. CDR3 amino acids: CASSQTGMNTEAFF. CDR3 nucleotides: TGCGCCAGCAGCCAAACAGGGATGAACACTGAAGCTTTCTTT.

The J gene is TRBJ1-3, the V gene TRBV2, with 10 bases that match TRBD1. The CDR3 is 14 residues long. Germline CDR1 and CDR2: SNHLY and FYNNEI. V trimming: 5 bases; J trimming: 8 bases; junction bases outside the gene matches: 6. In DNA form, the CDR3 reads TGTGCCAGCAGTTCTTGGGACAGGGGAGACACCATATATTTT. Translating it yields CASSSWDRGDTIYF.

The genes are TRBV9 and TRBJ1-1; D unclear. Trimming cost V 7 bases and J 2 bases, with 12 bases left between them. Germline V gene data show CDR1 as SGDLS and CDR2 as YYNGEE. The CDR3 contains 13 residues. In DNA form, the CDR3 reads TGTGCCAGCGGAGAGTGGGCCAACACTGAAGCTTTCTTT. The encoded protein is CASGEWANTEAFF.